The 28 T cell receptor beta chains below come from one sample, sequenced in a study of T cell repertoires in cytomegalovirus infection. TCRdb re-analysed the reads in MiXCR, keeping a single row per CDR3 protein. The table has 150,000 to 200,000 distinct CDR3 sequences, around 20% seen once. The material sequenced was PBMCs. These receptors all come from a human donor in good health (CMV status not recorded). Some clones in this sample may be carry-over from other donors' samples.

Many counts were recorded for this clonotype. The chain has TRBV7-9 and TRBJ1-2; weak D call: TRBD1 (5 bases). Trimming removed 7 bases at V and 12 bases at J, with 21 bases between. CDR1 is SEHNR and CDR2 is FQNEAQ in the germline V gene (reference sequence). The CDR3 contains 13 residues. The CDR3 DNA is TGTGCCAGCAATTACCTCGGAGGACACCGACACACCTTC. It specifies CASNYLGGHRHTF.

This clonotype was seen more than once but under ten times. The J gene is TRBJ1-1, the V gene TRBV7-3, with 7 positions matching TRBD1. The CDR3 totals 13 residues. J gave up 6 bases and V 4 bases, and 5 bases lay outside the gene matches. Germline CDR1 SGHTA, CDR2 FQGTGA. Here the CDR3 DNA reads TGTGCCAGCAGCTACCGGGACAGCTCTGAAGCTTTCTTT. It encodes CASSYRDSSEAFF.

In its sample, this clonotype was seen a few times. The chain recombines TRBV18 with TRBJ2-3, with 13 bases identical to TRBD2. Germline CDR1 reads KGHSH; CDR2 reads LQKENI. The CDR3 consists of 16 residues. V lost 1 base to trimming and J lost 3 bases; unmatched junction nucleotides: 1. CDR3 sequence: CASSPRTSGSTDTQYF. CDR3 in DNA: TGTGCCAGCTCACCACGGACTAGCGGGAGTACAGATACGCAGTATTTT. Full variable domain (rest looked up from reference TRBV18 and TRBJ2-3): NAGVMQNPRHLVRRRGQEARLRCSPMKGHSHVYWYRQLPEEGLKFMVYLQKENIIDESGMPKERFSAEFPKEGPSILRIQQVVRGDSAAYFCASSPRTSGSTDTQYFGPGTRLTVL.

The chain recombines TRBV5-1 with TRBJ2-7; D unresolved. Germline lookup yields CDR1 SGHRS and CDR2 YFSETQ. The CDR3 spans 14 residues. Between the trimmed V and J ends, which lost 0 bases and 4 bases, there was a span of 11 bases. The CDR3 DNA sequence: TGCGCCAGCAGCTTGGAATTTGTTGGATACGAGCAGTACTTC. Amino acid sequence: CASSLEFVGYEQYF.

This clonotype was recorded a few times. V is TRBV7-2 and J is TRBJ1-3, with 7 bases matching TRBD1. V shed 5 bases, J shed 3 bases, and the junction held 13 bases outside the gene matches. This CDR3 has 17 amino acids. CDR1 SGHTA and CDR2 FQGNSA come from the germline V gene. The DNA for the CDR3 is TGTGCCAGCAGCCGACATCCCACAACAGGGGTTGGAAACACCATATATTTT. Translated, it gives CASSRHPTTGVGNTIYF.

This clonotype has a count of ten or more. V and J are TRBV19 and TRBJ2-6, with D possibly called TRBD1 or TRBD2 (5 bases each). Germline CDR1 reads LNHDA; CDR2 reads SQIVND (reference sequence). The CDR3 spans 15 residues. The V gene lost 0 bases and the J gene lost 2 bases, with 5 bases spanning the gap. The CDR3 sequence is CASSIEGAGANVLTF. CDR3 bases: TGTGCCAGTAGTATAGAGGGGGCTGGGGCCAACGTCCTGACTTTC.

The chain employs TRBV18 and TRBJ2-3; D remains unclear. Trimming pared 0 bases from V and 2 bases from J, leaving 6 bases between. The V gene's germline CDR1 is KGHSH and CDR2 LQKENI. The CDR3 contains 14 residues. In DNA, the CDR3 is TGTGCCAGCTCACCACCGACAAACACAGATACGCAGTATTTT. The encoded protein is CASSPPTNTDTQYF.

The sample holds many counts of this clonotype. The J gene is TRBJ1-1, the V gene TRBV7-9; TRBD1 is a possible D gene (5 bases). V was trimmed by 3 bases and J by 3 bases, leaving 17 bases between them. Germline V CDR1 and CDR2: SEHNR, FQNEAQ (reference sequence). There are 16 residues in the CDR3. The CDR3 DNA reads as TGTGCCAGCAGCTTCGATGAGGGCCGGGGGGACACTGAAGCTTTCTTT. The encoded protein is CASSFDEGRGDTEAFF. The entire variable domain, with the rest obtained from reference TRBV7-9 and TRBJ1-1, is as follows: DTGVSQNPRHKITKRGQNVTFRCDPISEHNRLYWYRQTLGQGPEFLTYFQNEAQLEKSRLLSDRFSAERPKGSFSTLEIQRTEQGDSAMYLCASSFDEGRGDTEAFFGQGTRLTVV.

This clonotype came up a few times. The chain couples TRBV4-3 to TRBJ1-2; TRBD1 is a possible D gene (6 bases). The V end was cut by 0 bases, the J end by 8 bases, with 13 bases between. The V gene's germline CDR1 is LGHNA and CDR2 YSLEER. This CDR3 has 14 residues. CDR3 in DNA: TGCGCCAGCAGCCAAGATAACAGGGAGGGAGGCTACACCTTC. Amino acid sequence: CASSQDNREGGYTF.

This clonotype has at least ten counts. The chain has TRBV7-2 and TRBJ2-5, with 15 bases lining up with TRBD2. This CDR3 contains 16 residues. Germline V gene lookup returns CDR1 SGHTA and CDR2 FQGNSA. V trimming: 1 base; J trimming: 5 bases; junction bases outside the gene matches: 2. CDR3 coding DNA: TGTGCCAGCAGCTTAGTAGGACTAGCGGGAGGGGAGACCCAGTACTTC. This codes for CASSLVGLAGGETQYF.

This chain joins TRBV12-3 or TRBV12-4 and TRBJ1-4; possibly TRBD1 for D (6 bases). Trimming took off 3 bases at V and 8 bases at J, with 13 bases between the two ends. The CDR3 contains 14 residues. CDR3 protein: CASSLGRGTEKLFF. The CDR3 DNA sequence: TGTGCCAGCAGTTTGGGGAGGGGGACCGAAAAACTGTTTTTT.

The chain's CDR3 is CSATRGSGSSYEQYF. The CDR3 DNA is TGCAGTGCAACTAGAGGTAGCGGGAGCTCCTACGAGCAGTACTTC. The chain uses TRBV20-1 and TRBJ2-7; 9 bases map to TRBD2. J lost 0 bases, V lost 6 bases, and 9 bases had no gene match. CDR3 length equals 15 residues. Germline-derived CDR1 and CDR2 are DFQATT and SNEGSKA (reference sequence).

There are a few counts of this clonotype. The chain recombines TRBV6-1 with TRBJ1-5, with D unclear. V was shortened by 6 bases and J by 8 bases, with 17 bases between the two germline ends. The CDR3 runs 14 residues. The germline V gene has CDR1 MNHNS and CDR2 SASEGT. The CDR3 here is CASSFKPLGEPQHF. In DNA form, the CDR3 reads TGTGCCAGCAGCTTCAAACCCCTCGGGGAGCCCCAGCATTTT.

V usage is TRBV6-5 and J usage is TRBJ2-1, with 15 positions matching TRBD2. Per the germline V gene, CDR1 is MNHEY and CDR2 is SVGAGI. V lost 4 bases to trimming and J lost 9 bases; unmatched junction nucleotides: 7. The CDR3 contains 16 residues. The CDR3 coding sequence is TGTGCCAGCAGTTTACGGACTAGCGGGGGGGCGAGTGAGCAGTTCTTC. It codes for CASSLRTSGGASEQFF.

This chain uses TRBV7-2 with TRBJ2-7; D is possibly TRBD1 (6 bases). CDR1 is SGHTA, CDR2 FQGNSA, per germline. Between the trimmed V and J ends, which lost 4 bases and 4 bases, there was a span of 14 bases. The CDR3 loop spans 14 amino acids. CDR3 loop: CASSWGPGEYEQYF. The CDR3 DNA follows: TGTGCCAGCAGCTGGGGACCAGGGGAATACGAGCAGTACTTC. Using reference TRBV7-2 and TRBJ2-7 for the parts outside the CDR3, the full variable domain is GAGVSQSPSNKVTEKGKDVELRCDPISGHTALYWYRQSLGQGLEFLIYFQGNSAPDKSGLPSDRFSAERTGGSVSTLTIQRTQQEDSAVYLCASSWGPGEYEQYFGPGTRLTVT.

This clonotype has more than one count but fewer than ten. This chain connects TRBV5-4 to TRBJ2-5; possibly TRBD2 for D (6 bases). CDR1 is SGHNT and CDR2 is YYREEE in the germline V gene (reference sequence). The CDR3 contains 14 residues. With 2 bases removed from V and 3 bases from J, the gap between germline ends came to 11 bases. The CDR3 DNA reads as TGTGCCAGCAGCTTACCGTGGGGGGAAGAGACCCAGTACTTC. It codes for CASSLPWGEETQYF.

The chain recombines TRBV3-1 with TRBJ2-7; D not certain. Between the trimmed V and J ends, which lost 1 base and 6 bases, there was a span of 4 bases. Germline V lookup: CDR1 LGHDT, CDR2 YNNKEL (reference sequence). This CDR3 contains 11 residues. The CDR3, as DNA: TGTGCCAGCAGCCAAGTTGCCGAGCAGTACTTC. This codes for CASSQVAEQYF.

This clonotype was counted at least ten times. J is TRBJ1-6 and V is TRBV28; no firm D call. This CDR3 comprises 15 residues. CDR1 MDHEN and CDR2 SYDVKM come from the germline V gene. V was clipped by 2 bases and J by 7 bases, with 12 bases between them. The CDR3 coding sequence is TGTGCCAGCAGTTTAGGGTTACACGAAAATTCACCCCTCCACTTT. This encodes CASSLGLHENSPLHF.

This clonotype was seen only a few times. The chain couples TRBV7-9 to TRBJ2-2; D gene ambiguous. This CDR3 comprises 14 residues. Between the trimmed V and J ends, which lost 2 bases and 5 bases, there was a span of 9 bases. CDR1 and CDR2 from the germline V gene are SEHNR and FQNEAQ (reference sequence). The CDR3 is CASSLHLRTGELFF. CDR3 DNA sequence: TGTGCCAGCAGCTTACATTTGCGGACCGGGGAGCTGTTTTTT.

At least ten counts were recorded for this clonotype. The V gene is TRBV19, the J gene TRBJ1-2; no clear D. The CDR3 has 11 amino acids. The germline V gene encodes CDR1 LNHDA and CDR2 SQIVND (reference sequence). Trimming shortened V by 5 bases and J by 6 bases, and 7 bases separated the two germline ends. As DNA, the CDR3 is TGTGCCAGTAGTGTTTTTGATGGCTACACCTTC. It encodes CASSVFDGYTF.

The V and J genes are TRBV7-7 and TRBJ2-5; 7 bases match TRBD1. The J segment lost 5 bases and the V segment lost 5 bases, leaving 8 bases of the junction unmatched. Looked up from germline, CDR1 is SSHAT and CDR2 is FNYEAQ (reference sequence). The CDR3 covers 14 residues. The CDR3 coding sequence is TGTGCCAGCAGCGCAAGGGGGCTAGGGGAGACCCAGTACTTC. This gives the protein CASSARGLGETQYF.

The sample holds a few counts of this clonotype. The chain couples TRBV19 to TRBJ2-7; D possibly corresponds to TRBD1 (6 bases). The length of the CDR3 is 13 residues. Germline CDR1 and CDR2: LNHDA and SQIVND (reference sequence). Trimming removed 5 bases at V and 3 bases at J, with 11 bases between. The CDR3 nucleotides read TGTGCCAGTAGTGGGACAATCGGCTACGAGCAGTACTTC. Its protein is CASSGTIGYEQYF.

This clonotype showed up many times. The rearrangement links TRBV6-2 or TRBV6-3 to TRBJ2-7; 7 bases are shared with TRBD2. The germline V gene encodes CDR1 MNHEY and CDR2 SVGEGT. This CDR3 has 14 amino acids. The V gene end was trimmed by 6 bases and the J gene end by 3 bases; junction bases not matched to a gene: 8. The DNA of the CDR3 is TGTGCCAGCAGGATGACTAGCACCCTCTACGAGCAGTACTTC. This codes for CASRMTSTLYEQYF.

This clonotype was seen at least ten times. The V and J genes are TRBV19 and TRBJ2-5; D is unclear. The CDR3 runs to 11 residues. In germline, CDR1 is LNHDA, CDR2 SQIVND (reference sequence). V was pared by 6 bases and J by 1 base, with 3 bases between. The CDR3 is CASRGQETQYF. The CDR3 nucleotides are TGTGCCAGTAGAGGCCAAGAGACCCAGTACTTC.

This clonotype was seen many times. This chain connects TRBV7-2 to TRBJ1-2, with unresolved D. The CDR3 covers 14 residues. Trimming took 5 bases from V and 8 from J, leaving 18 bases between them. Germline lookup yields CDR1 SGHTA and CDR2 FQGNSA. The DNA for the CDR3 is TGTGCCAGCAGCCCACCCCCCGGCAGCGAGGGCTACACCTTC. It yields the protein CASSPPPGSEGYTF.

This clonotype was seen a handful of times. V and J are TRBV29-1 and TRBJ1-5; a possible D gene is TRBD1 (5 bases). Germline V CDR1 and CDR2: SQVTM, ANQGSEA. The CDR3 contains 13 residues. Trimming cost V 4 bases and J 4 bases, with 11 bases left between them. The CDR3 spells CSVAVEGNQPQHF. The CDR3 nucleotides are TGCAGCGTTGCGGTGGAGGGGAATCAGCCCCAGCATTTT.

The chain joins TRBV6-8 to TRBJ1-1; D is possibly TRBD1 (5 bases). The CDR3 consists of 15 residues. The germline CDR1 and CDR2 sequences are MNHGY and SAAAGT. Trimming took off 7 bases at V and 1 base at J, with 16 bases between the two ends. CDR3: CASIFSTARNTEAFF. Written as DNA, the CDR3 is TGTGCCAGCATTTTCTCGACAGCTAGGAACACTGAAGCTTTCTTT.

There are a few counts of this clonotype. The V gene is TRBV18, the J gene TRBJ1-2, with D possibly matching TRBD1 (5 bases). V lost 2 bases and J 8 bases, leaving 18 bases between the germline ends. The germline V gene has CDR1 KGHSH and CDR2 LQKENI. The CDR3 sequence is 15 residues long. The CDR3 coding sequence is TGTGCCAGCTCACCAGAGGAGTACCGCGGGGGGGGCTACACCTTC. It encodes CASSPEEYRGGGYTF.